This T cell receptor beta chain originates from a study of shared clonotypes between healthy human individuals. Sequencing was performed with immunoSEQ multiplex PCR; in TCRdb, only in-frame clones are kept and a portion is missing. This sample carries fewer than 700,000 clones, around 96% of them seen once, and the ten largest clones take about 0.11%. Naive CD8 cells lacked CD45RO and underwent positive selection for CCR7, leaving out terminally differentiated effector memory CD45RA+ cells. The ends were cut back, 2 bases at V and 5 bases at J, with 12 bases in the middle. The germline gives CDR1 MGHRA, CDR2 YSYEKL. The CDR3 runs to 14 residues.

Sequencing used naive CD8+ T cells sorted from blood. V gene TRBV4-1 combines with J gene TRBJ1-1, with D possibly being TRBD1 (6 bases). The receptor was derived from a young woman in good health. Here the CDR3 DNA reads TGCGCCAGCAGCCAATTTCAGGGGACGACTGAAGCTTTCTTT. It yields the protein CASSQFQGTTEAFF.